Below, 2 T cell receptor beta chains from the same sample are listed, as sequenced in a study of T cell clones after liver transplantation. Some clones are missing from TCRdb's copy, which holds only in-frame ones; the method was immunoSEQ multiplex PCR. The sample includes over 55,000 clones, around three quarters seen only once; the top ten take 2.8%. The input for sequencing was CD4+ T cells from blood, taken at the roughly 15-month timepoint. The receptors were sampled from a human patient who received a liver transplant. Part of the T cells may come from the graft donor.

This clone showed up just once. The chain combines TRBV4-3 with TRBJ2-3; 16 bases fit TRBD2. V was clipped by 0 bases and J by 3 bases; unmatched bases: 9. Germline V gives CDR1 LGHNA, CDR2 YSLEER. This CDR3 comprises 20 residues. The CDR3 protein is CASSQDHWGLAGGPTDTQYF. In nucleotides, the CDR3 is TGCGCCAGCAGCCAAGATCATTGGGGACTAGCGGGAGGGCCGACAGATACGCAGTATTTT.

This chain joins TRBV6-1 and TRBJ1-4; the D gene is possibly TRBD1 (6 bases). The ends were cut back, 9 bases at V and 3 bases at J, with 11 bases in the middle. The CDR3 spans 13 residues. Germline CDR1 MNHNS, CDR2 SASEGT. CDR3 sequence (DNA): TGTGCCAGTCGGACAGATCCTAATGAAAAACTGTTTTTT. Its protein is CASRTDPNEKLFF.